Listed below are T cell receptor beta chains from one sample, sequenced in a study of post-analysis software for immune sequencing data. TCRdb fed the PCR reads into MiXCR, producing one record per CDR3 protein. Of 600,000 to 700,000 distinct CDR3 sequences in the sample, approximately 59% are singletons; the top ten hold around 10%. What was sequenced was blood. The receptors derive from a girl aged 2-10 years with multiple sclerosis. Both conserved end residues are part of each CDR3. The order of the fields is CDR3 protein, CDR3 DNA, D gene, clone size, V gene, J gene. A D gene is named only where the DNA matches it firmly. Size values are once, few and many counts, or a class for expanded clones, and some rows have none.

CASSQVAVLSTDTQYF,TGCGCCAGCAGCCAAGTTGCAGTTCTGAGCACAGATACGCAGTATTTT,NA,few,TRBV4-1,TRBJ2-3
CASRGVSGANALTF,TGTGCCAGCCGGGGGGTCTCTGGGGCCAACGCCCTGACTTTC,TRBD2,once,TRBV5-8,TRBJ2-6
CATRTPGQLYF,TGTGCCACCCGCACCCCGGGACAGCTGTACTTC,TRBD1,NA,TRBV28,TRBJ2-4
CASSYMGDPGGTGELFF,TGTGCCAGCAGTTATATGGGGGATCCAGGGGGAACCGGGGAGCTGTTTTTT,TRBD1,few,TRBV6-5,TRBJ2-2
CSVDRTGAGGELFF,TGCAGCGTTGACCGGACAGGGGCTGGCGGGGAGCTGTTTTTT,TRBD1,NA,TRBV29-1,TRBJ2-2
CASSEGANQPQHF,TGTGCCAGCAGTGAGGGAGCCAATCAGCCCCAGCATTTT,NA,few,TRBV6-4,TRBJ1-5
CASSRGEGGKNIQYF,TGTGCCAGCAGTCGAGGAGAGGGAGGCAAAAACATTCAGTACTTC,NA,few,TRBV6-1,TRBJ2-4
CASSDAGEREQFF,TGTGCCAGCAGTGATGCCGGTGAACGTGAGCAGTTCTTC,NA,NA,TRBV6-1,TRBJ2-1
CASSRTSGGARETQYF,TGTGCCAGCAGCAGGACTAGCGGGGGGGCCCGGGAGACCCAGTACTTC,TRBD2,NA,TRBV13,TRBJ2-5
CASSPGLARNEQFF,TGTGCCAGCAGCCCAGGGCTAGCGCGGAATGAGCAGTTCTTC,NA,NA,TRBV7-2,TRBJ2-1
CASSLESVDTQYF,TGTGCCAGCAGCTTAGAGTCTGTAGATACGCAGTATTTT,NA,few,TRBV7-2,TRBJ2-3
CSVARGGACTDTQYF,TGCAGCGTTGCCCGGGGGGGAGCTTGCACAGATACGCAGTATTTT,TRBD2,NA,TRBV29-1,TRBJ2-3
CAISTTGGAPAEQYF,TGTGCCATCAGTACGACCGGGGGGGCGCCTGCCGAGCAGTACTTC,TRBD2,NA,TRBV10-3,TRBJ2-7
CATERADRGNEQYF,TGTGCCACCGAGCGGGCGGACAGGGGTAACGAGCAGTACTTC,TRBD1,NA,TRBV10-3,TRBJ2-7
CASSLAPGRGQETQYF,TGCGCCAGCAGCTTGGCCCCAGGACGCGGCCAAGAGACCCAGTACTTC,NA,NA,TRBV5-1,TRBJ2-5
CASATSGSYHNEQFF,TGCGCCAGCGCCACTAGCGGGAGTTATCACAATGAGCAGTTCTTC,TRBD2,NA,TRBV5-1,TRBJ2-1
CASSLTAGQPHTQYF,TGCGCCAGCAGCTTGACAGCGGGCCAGCCCCATACGCAGTATTTT,NA,NA,TRBV5-1,TRBJ2-3
CASSESRQAYGYTF,TGCGCCAGCAGTGAGTCTCGACAGGCTTATGGCTACACCTTC,NA,NA,TRBV10-2,TRBJ1-2
CASSQGRGLSGRGNEQFF,TGCGCCAGCAGCCAAGGGAGGGGCTTGAGCGGGAGAGGGAATGAGCAGTTCTTC,TRBD2,NA,TRBV4-1,TRBJ2-1
CSARGVGDSQETQYF,TGCAGTGCTAGGGGCGTCGGGGACTCCCAAGAGACCCAGTACTTC,NA,NA,TRBV20-1,TRBJ2-5
CASSLSFRPQETQYF,TGTGCCAGCAGCTTATCTTTCCGGCCACAAGAGACCCAGTACTTC,NA,NA,TRBV7-9,TRBJ2-5
CASSSQGQGNQPQHF,TGTGCCAGCAGCTCACAGGGTCAAGGCAATCAGCCCCAGCATTTT,NA,few,TRBV7-9,TRBJ1-5
CASSLISTLPETQYF,TGTGCCAGCAGTTTAATTTCTACTCTCCCGGAGACCCAGTACTTC,NA,NA,TRBV27,TRBJ2-5
CASSWTEDNEQFF,TGTGCCAGCAGCTGGACAGAGGACAATGAGCAGTTCTTC,NA,NA,TRBV7-8,TRBJ2-1
CASVGAGKAHYGYTF,TGTGCGTCTGTGGGGGCAGGGAAAGCTCACTATGGCTACACCTTC,NA,NA,TRBV12-3/TRBV12-4,TRBJ1-2
CSGLFRAGETQYF,TGCAGCGGATTGTTCAGGGCTGGGGAGACCCAGTACTTC,NA,few,TRBV29-1,TRBJ2-5
CAISGVGSRAGANVLTF,TGTGCCATCAGTGGGGTTGGCAGCCGGGCAGGGGCCAACGTCCTGACTTTC,NA,few,TRBV10-3,TRBJ2-6
CASSINREGGYTF,TGTGCCAGCAGCATTAACAGGGAGGGAGGCTACACCTTC,NA,once,TRBV11-2,TRBJ1-2
CSASLAVDNEQFF,TGCAGTGCTAGCCTAGCGGTAGACAATGAGCAGTTCTTC,TRBD2,few,TRBV20-1,TRBJ2-1
CASILGREVPYNEQFF,TGTGCCAGCATCCTGGGGCGGGAGGTCCCCTACAATGAGCAGTTCTTC,TRBD2,NA,TRBV5-5,TRBJ2-1
CSARTLAGSEQYF,TGCAGTGCTAGAACCCTAGCGGGAAGCGAGCAGTACTTC,TRBD2,once,TRBV20-1,TRBJ2-7
CASGGQTRPNEQFF,TGCGCCAGCGGGGGACAGACAAGGCCCAATGAGCAGTTCTTC,TRBD1,NA,TRBV5-1,TRBJ2-1
CASSWGLAVPSSYNEQFF,TGTGCCAGCAGCTGGGGACTAGCGGTCCCAAGCTCCTACAATGAGCAGTTCTTC,TRBD2,NA,TRBV7-2,TRBJ2-1
CASSLVGSREKLFF,TGCGCCAGCAGCTTGGTCGGCAGTCGAGAAAAACTGTTTTTT,NA,NA,TRBV5-1,TRBJ1-4
CASSRTGGVYGYTF,TGTGCCAGCAGCCGGACAGGGGGCGTCTATGGCTACACCTTC,TRBD1,once,TRBV12-3/TRBV12-4,TRBJ1-2
CASSPPGFATYEQYF,TGTGCCAGCAGCCCCCCAGGGTTCGCCACCTACGAGCAGTACTTC,NA,NA,TRBV7-9,TRBJ2-7
CASSGTANNGYTF,TGTGCCAGCAGCGGGACCGCTAACAATGGCTACACCTTC,NA,NA,TRBV6-2/TRBV6-3,TRBJ1-2
CASRPRSGSYEQYF,TGTGCCAGCAGGCCCAGGAGCGGCTCCTACGAGCAGTACTTC,NA,NA,TRBV6-2/TRBV6-3,TRBJ2-7
CASSQSGSGVYNEQFF,TGTGCCAGCAGCCAGAGCGGGAGTGGGGTATACAATGAGCAGTTCTTC,TRBD2,NA,TRBV7-6,TRBJ2-1
CSARGRLGRETQYF,TGCAGTGCTAGGGGTCGATTAGGGAGAGAGACCCAGTACTTC,NA,NA,TRBV20-1,TRBJ2-5
CASSFGRLGAYEQYF,TGCGCCAGCAGCTTCGGACGCCTAGGGGCCTACGAGCAGTACTTC,NA,NA,TRBV5-1,TRBJ2-7
CSAGQFVYGYTF,TGCAGTGCCGGACAGTTCGTCTATGGCTACACCTTC,NA,NA,TRBV20-1,TRBJ1-2
CAWHRGQGKINNEQFF,TGTGCCTGGCACCGAGGACAGGGGAAGATCAACAATGAGCAGTTCTTC,TRBD1,NA,TRBV30,TRBJ2-1
CSARDGAGRQETQYF,TGCAGTGCTAGAGATGGGGCGGGGCGGCAAGAGACCCAGTACTTC,NA,NA,TRBV20-1,TRBJ2-5
CASSPGTPYEQYF,TGTGCCAGCAGCCCAGGGACCCCCTACGAGCAGTACTTC,NA,few,TRBV6-6,TRBJ2-7
CASSLADSKETQYF,TGCGCCAGCAGCTTGGCGGACAGCAAAGAGACCCAGTACTTC,NA,few,TRBV5-1,TRBJ2-5
CASSFAGQGRDEQFF,TGTGCCAGCAGCTTCGCCGGACAGGGGCGCGATGAGCAGTTCTTC,TRBD1,NA,TRBV5-6,TRBJ2-1
CASSLVAGTSYEQYF,TGTGCCAGCAGCTTAGTAGCGGGAACGTCCTACGAGCAGTACTTC,TRBD2,once,TRBV7-2,TRBJ2-7
CASSQEFVGSGVDGYTF,TGCGCCAGCAGCCAAGAATTTGTGGGGTCAGGGGTCGATGGCTACACCTTC,NA,NA,TRBV4-1,TRBJ1-2
CASSLEGLREQFF,TGTGCCAGCAGCTTAGAGGGCTTACGGGAGCAGTTCTTC,NA,NA,TRBV7-2,TRBJ2-1
CASSLLESHEQFF,TGTGCCAGCAGCTTACTGGAAAGCCATGAGCAGTTCTTC,NA,once,TRBV13,TRBJ2-1
CASSYSKGLGDIQYF,TGTGCCAGCAGTTACTCGAAGGGCCTGGGGGACATTCAGTACTTC,NA,NA,TRBV6-6,TRBJ2-4
CASTDTGTGMEFFGETQYF,TGTGCCAGCACCGATACCGGGACAGGGATGGAATTTTTCGGGGAGACCCAGTACTTC,TRBD1,NA,TRBV11-2,TRBJ2-5
CAIKGNVENQPQHF,TGTGCCATCAAGGGGAACGTGGAAAATCAGCCCCAGCATTTT,NA,NA,TRBV10-3,TRBJ1-5
CASSSSGEQFF,TGTGCCAGCAGCTCTAGCGGTGAGCAGTTCTTC,TRBD2,NA,TRBV12-3/TRBV12-4,TRBJ2-1